These T cell receptor beta chains were read from a single sample in a study of T cell responses to AZD1222 COVID-19 vaccine. The assay was immunoSEQ multiplex PCR, and TCRdb's table has in-frame clones only and misses some. The data contain 150,000 to 200,000 clones, 85% to 95% of them singletons. The source material was peripheral blood, sampled 28 days after the second AZD1222 dose. The source is an adult who received the AZD1222 COVID-19 vaccine. Each CDR3 is given without its conserved first and last residue. The D gene is left open where the match is weak.

v_call: TRBV11-3
d_call: .
cdr3_aa: ASSPTTGAGNEQF

v_call: TRBV12-5
d_call: TRBD1
cdr3_aa: ASGSFNTGTGSYEQY

v_call: TRBV12-3/TRBV12-4
d_call: .
cdr3_aa: ASSLGGQPQH

v_call: TRBV30
d_call: .
cdr3_aa: AWSPRTVQAF

v_call: TRBV10-2
d_call: TRBD2
cdr3_aa: ATLSGVVTGELF

v_call: TRBV6-5
d_call: .
cdr3_aa: ASRTTPTDNEQF

v_call: TRBV5-5
d_call: .
cdr3_aa: ASSLGASLLYEQY

v_call: TRBV28
d_call: .
cdr3_aa: ASSFQPWGEKLF

v_call: TRBV5-8
d_call: TRBD2
cdr3_aa: ASSLPSGLAGVKQY

v_call: TRBV5-1
d_call: .
cdr3_aa: ASSYLGGEGQPQH

v_call: TRBV7-9
d_call: .
cdr3_aa: ASPPGELF

v_call: TRBV3-1/TRBV3-2
d_call: TRBD1
cdr3_aa: ASSQRTGSDGYT

v_call: TRBV6-2/TRBV6-3
d_call: TRBD2
cdr3_aa: ASSYRLAGENTGELF

v_call: TRBV6-5
d_call: .
cdr3_aa: ASSYSLGRNYGYT

v_call: TRBV30
d_call: .
cdr3_aa: AWSEGRIYGYT

v_call: TRBV7-2
d_call: TRBD2
cdr3_aa: ANTPSSGRYNEQF

v_call: TRBV18
d_call: TRBD1
cdr3_aa: ASSPATGLGGYT

v_call: TRBV7-9
d_call: .
cdr3_aa: ASSPTMGDTEAF

v_call: TRBV4-1
d_call: .
cdr3_aa: ASSFRRDEGKNIQY

v_call: TRBV6-5
d_call: .
cdr3_aa: ASVDGESEQY

v_call: TRBV18
d_call: .
cdr3_aa: ASSPGLNVGQPQH

v_call: TRBV15
d_call: TRBD2
cdr3_aa: ATSVKREGNEQF

v_call: TRBV27
d_call: TRBD2
cdr3_aa: ASRSTSAISYEQY